This TCR beta chain was obtained from a study of blood T cell repertoires in COVID-19. Study overall: Samples taken during acute and convalescent COVID-19 were collected in the United States, Italy and Spain.

The protocol was immunoSEQ multiplex PCR, while the TCRdb copy is restricted to in-frame clones and leaves out a portion. There are 60,000 to 70,000 clones in the sample; roughly 84% occur only once, and around 4.1% lies in the top ten. The germline V gene encodes CDR1 MNHEY and CDR2 SVGAGI. The CDR3 contains 15 residues. V was clipped by 5 bases and J by 7 bases; unmatched bases: 13. The V gene is TRBV6-5, the J gene TRBJ2-7; 8 nucleotides line up with TRBD1. This clonotype originated in a woman aged 55-75 years with acute or convalescent COVID-19. The sample consisted of peripheral blood. The DNA for the CDR3 is TGTGCCAGCAGTACGGACAGGGTCGCCTCTCGGGAGCAGTACTTC. It is translated as CASSTDRVASREQYF.